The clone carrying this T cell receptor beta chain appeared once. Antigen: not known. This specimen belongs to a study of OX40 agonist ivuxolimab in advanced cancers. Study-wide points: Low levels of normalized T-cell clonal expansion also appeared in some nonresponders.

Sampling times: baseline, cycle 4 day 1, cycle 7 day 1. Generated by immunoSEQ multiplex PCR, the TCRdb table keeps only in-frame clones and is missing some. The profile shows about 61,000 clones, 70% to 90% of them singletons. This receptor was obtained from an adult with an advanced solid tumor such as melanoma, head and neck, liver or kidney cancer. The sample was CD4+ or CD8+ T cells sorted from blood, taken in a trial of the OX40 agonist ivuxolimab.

CDR3 protein: CASSVGTSGGTTTDTQYF. CDR3 sequence (DNA): TGTGCCAGCAGCGTTGGGACTAGCGGGGGGACCACCACAGATACGCAGTATTTT. The chain uses TRBV9 and TRBJ2-3; TRBD2 aligns across 15 bases. The CDR3 is 18 amino acids. Unmatched junction bases numbered 6, after V lost 2 bases and J lost 2 bases. Germline V gene sequence: CDR1 SGDLS, CDR2 YYNGEE.